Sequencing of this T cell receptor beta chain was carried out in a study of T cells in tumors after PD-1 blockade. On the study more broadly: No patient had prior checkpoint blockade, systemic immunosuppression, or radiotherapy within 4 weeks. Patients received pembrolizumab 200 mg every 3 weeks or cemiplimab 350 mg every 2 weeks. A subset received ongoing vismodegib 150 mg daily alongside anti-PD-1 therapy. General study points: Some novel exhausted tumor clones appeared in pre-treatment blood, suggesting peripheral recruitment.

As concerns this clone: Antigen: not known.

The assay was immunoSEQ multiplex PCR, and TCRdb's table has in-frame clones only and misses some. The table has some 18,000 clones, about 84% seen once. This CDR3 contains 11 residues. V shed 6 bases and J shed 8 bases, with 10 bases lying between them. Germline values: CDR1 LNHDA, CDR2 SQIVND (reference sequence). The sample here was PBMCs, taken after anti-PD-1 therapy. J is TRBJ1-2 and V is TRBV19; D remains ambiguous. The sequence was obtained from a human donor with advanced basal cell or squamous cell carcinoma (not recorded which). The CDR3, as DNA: TGTGCCAGTAGCCTGGGTCTAGGCTACACCTTC. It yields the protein CASSLGLGYTF.